A selection of T cell receptor beta chains follows, all from one sample in a study of cytomegalovirus exposure and HLA in healthy donors. Repertoires were generated with immunoSEQ multiplex PCR, while TCRdb's copy carries only in-frame clones and drops some. Counted here are about 140,000 clones, about 79% occurring once; the ten biggest clones make up roughly 4%. Sample: PBMCs. The receptors stem from a man aged 40-49 years in good health and CMV-seropositive. Both conserved end residues are part of each CDR3. A D gene is named only where the DNA matches it firmly. The size entry is marked missing in some rows and otherwise reads once, few, many or a size class.

>TRBD2|-|TRBV5-1|TRBJ2-1
TGCGCCAGCAGCTTCCGACTAGCGGGTTACAATGAGCAGTTCTTC
CASSFRLAGYNEQFF
>-|-|TRBV5-8|TRBJ2-2
TGTGCCAGCAGCTTAGGACACACCGCGAACACCGGGGAGCTGTTTTTT
CASSLGHTANTGELFF
>TRBD1|-|TRBV7-2|TRBJ2-7
TGTGCCAGCAGTAGCTCACAGGGGCGCTACGAGCAGTACTTC
CASSSSQGRYEQYF
>-|-|TRBV21-1|TRBJ1-4
TGTGCCAGCACCCCGACAGGGAGTGAAAAACTGTTTTTT
CASTPTGSEKLFF
>TRBD1|few|TRBV6-1|TRBJ2-7
TGTGCCAGCAGTGCTCCGACAGGGGGTTACGAGCAGTACTTC
CASSAPTGGYEQYF
>TRBD1|-|TRBV30|TRBJ2-7
TGTGCCTGGAGTCGGGACAGTTCCTACGAGCAGTACTTC
CAWSRDSSYEQYF
>TRBD1|once|TRBV11-2|TRBJ2-7
TGTGCCAGCAGCTTACAACAGGGGTTGTTCGGCGAGCAGTACTTC
CASSLQQGLFGEQYF
>TRBD1|once|TRBV7-9|TRBJ2-2
TGTGCCAGCAGCTGGGACAGGGGAAACACCGGGGAGCTGTTTTTT
CASSWDRGNTGELFF
>-|-|TRBV27|TRBJ2-3
TGTGCCAGCAGTCTAACTCGGGATACGCAGTATTTT
CASSLTRDTQYF
>-|-|TRBV6-5|TRBJ1-1
TGTGCCAGCAGATGGAGTTACAGGACTGAAGCTTTCTTT
CASRWSYRTEAFF
>TRBD2|-|TRBV27|TRBJ2-3
TGTGCCAGCAGTTTGAAAGCGGGGGGATGGACAGATACGCAGTATTTT
CASSLKAGGWTDTQYF
>-|-|TRBV4-1|TRBJ2-5
TGCGCCAGCAGCCAAGGTAGGGAGTGGTTAGAAGAGACCCAGTACTTC
CASSQGREWLEETQYF
>TRBD1|-|TRBV18|TRBJ1-1
TGTGCCAGCTCAACATCCGGGACAGGGAACACTGAAGCTTTCTTT
CASSTSGTGNTEAFF
>-|-|TRBV6-6|TRBJ1-2
TGTGCCAGCATCGCAGAAAGATCCGATGGCTACACCTTC
CASIAERSDGYTF
>-|-|TRBV15|TRBJ2-7
TGTGCCACCAGCAGAGATAATCCCCCCTACGAGCAGTACTTC
CATSRDNPPYEQYF
>TRBD2|-|TRBV27|TRBJ2-7
TGTGCCAGCAGTTTCGATAGGGCGGGAGAAGAGCAGTACTTC
CASSFDRAGEEQYF
>TRBD2|few|TRBV5-5|TRBJ2-7
TGTGCCAGCAGCTTGACCCTAGCGGGAGGAGGTGGGGGCTCCTACGAGCAGTACTTC
CASSLTLAGGGGGSYEQYF
>-|-|TRBV11-3|TRBJ1-2
TGTGCCAGCAGCTCGGACTGGACGGCGCTATCGGGTAATGGCTACACCTTC
CASSSDWTALSGNGYTF
>-|-|TRBV10-3|TRBJ1-6
TGTGCCATCAGTGAGTTTTCAGATAATTCACCCCTCCACTTT
CAISEFSDNSPLHF
>-|-|TRBV6-1|TRBJ1-1
TGTGCCAGCAGCCCCCACTGGGCCTACCGTTCGGCTTTCTTT
CASSPHWAYRSAFF
>-|few|TRBV27|TRBJ1-4
TGTGCCAGCAGTGAGAGGGCGGCTAATGAAAAACTGTTTTTT
CASSERAANEKLFF
>-|-|TRBV5-4|TRBJ2-7
TGTGCCAGCAGCGGTGGGGCGTCGAGCTCCTACGAGCAGTACTTC
CASSGGASSSYEQYF
>-|-|TRBV5-4|TRBJ2-3
TGTGCCACCACGCCGGGACTTCCAGATACGCAGTATTTT
CATTPGLPDTQYF
>TRBD1|few|TRBV27|TRBJ2-7
TGTGCCAGCAGTTTATCAGGGACAGGGTTTTACTTC
CASSLSGTGFYF
>-|-|TRBV9|TRBJ2-1
TGTGCCAGCAGCGTAGAACACAGGGTGGATGAGCAGTTCTTC
CASSVEHRVDEQFF
>-|-|TRBV19|TRBJ1-1
TGTGCCAGTAGGGAACAGAGGGTAAACACTGAAGCTTTCTTT
CASREQRVNTEAFF
>-|-|TRBV27|TRBJ2-7
TGTGCCAGCAGTTTTGGGAAGGTAGCGGAGTACGAGCAGTACTTC
CASSFGKVAEYEQYF
>-|-|TRBV5-1|TRBJ2-1
TGCGCCAGCAGCCCCGGGGGACAGACCTACAATGAGCAGTTCTTC
CASSPGGQTYNEQFF
>-|-|TRBV11-3|TRBJ1-2
TGTGCCAGCAGCTCAGCGGGGGGGAGCTATGGCTACACCTTC
CASSSAGGSYGYTF
>TRBD1|-|TRBV7-3|TRBJ2-5
TGTGCCAGCAGCCGCACCGGGACAGGGGAGACCCAGTACTTC
CASSRTGTGETQYF
>-|-|TRBV9|TRBJ2-6
TGTGCCAGCCGTACTAGTAGGGTCTCTGGGGCCAACGTCCTGACTTTC
CASRTSRVSGANVLTF
>TRBD2|-|TRBV6-5|TRBJ2-1
TGTGCCAGCAGTTTAGCGGGAGGGAGTGAGTTCTTC
CASSLAGGSEFF
>-|-|TRBV18|TRBJ1-2
TGTGCCAGCTCACCAAACGGAGCTAACTATGGCTACACCTTC
CASSPNGANYGYTF
>TRBD1|-|TRBV19|TRBJ1-1
TGTGCCAGTAGTATAAACAGGGGAGAAGCTTTCTTT
CASSINRGEAFF
>TRBD2|-|TRBV7-9|TRBJ2-1
TGTGCCAGTGGCGTACCTAGCGGGAACCCCGTTGATGAGCAGTTCTTC
CASGVPSGNPVDEQFF
>TRBD2|-|TRBV7-2|TRBJ2-7
TGTGCCAGCAGCTTATTCCTAGCGGGAGGAAGGGAGCAGTACTTC
CASSLFLAGGREQYF
>TRBD2|-|TRBV5-1|TRBJ2-7
TGCGCCAGCAGCTTGGGGTCGGGGGGCTACGAGCAGTACTTC
CASSLGSGGYEQYF
>TRBD1|once|TRBV9|TRBJ2-7
TGTGCCAGCAGCGGGACAGGGGGGACCTACGAGCAGTACTTC
CASSGTGGTYEQYF
>TRBD2|-|TRBV9|TRBJ2-3
TGTGCCAGCAGCGGAGGTGGGGGGGTGCAAGATACGCAGTATTTT
CASSGGGGVQDTQYF
>-|-|TRBV18|TRBJ2-3
TGTGCCAGCTCACCAGGAGGCACAGATACGCAGTATTTT
CASSPGGTDTQYF
>-|-|TRBV5-6|TRBJ2-2
TGTGCCAGCAGCTTTCGCCTCGGGTATAACACCGGGGAGCTGTTTTTT
CASSFRLGYNTGELFF
>TRBD1|-|TRBV4-1|TRBJ1-3
TGCGCCAGCAGCCAAGAGGGACGACAGGGGACAATCTCTGGAAACACCATATATTTT
CASSQEGRQGTISGNTIYF
>TRBD1|-|TRBV5-1|TRBJ2-1
TGCGCCAGCAGCGCGCGACAGGGTACCTACAATGAGCAGTTCTTC
CASSARQGTYNEQFF
>TRBD1|-|TRBV5-6|TRBJ2-7
TGTGCCAGCAGCCCCCCGACAGGGGGCTCCGTCGAGCAGTACTTC
CASSPPTGGSVEQYF
>TRBD1|-|TRBV7-2|TRBJ1-1
TGTGCCAGCAGCCTTTACGGGACAGCGAACACTGAAGCTTTCTTT
CASSLYGTANTEAFF
>TRBD1|-|TRBV7-2|TRBJ2-2
TGTGCCAGCAGCTTCCCGGGACAGAATCATCCCGGGGAGCTGTTTTTT
CASSFPGQNHPGELFF
>-|-|TRBV5-1|TRBJ1-5
TGCGCCAGCAGCCCGGCTGGGACACAAAATCAGCCCCAGCATTTT
CASSPAGTQNQPQHF
>-|-|TRBV5-4|TRBJ1-1
TGTGCCAGCAGCTTGGAACCAGGCGGGGGAGCTTTCTTT
CASSLEPGGGAFF
>-|once|TRBV4-1|TRBJ1-2
TGCGCCAGCAGCCAAGACACATGGGCGCCCCTGGTTGGCTACACCTTC
CASSQDTWAPLVGYTF
>TRBD1|-|TRBV5-7|TRBJ2-6
TGTGCCAGCAGCCCGGGACAGGGAATTGCTGGGGCCAACGTCCTGACTTTC
CASSPGQGIAGANVLTF
>TRBD1|-|TRBV5-1|TRBJ1-2
TGCGCCAGCGGCTTCAGATCGGGACAGGTAAAGGATGGCTACACCTTC
CASGFRSGQVKDGYTF
>TRBD2|-|TRBV5-6|TRBJ2-7
TGTGCCAGCAGCTTCGGGTGGGGGGGCTCCTACGAGCAGTACTTC
CASSFGWGGSYEQYF
>TRBD1|-|TRBV4-3|TRBJ1-1
TGCGCCAGCAGGACCACCGGGACAGCCTTGAACACTGAAGCTTTCTTT
CASRTTGTALNTEAFF